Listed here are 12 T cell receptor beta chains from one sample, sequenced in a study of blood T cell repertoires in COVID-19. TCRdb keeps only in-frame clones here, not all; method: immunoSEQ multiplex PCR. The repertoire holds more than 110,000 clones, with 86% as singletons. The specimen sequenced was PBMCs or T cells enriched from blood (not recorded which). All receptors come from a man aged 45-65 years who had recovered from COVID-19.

The CDR3 loop is CASSQRRSGDTQYF. In nucleotides, the CDR3 is TGTGCCAGCAGCCAGCGGAGGTCGGGAGATACGCAGTATTTT. This chain joins TRBV7-3 and TRBJ2-3; a weak D match, TRBD2 (5 bases). This CDR3 has 14 amino acids. Trimming left V 5 bases short and J 5 bases short, with 14 bases between. Germline V gives CDR1 SGHTA, CDR2 FQGTGA.

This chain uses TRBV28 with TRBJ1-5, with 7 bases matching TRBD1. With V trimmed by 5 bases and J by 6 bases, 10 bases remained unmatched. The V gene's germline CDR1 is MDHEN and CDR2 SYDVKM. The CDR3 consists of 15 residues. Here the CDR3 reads CASSIPTGQVQPQHF. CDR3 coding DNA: TGTGCCAGCAGTATCCCGACAGGGCAGGTTCAGCCCCAGCATTTT.

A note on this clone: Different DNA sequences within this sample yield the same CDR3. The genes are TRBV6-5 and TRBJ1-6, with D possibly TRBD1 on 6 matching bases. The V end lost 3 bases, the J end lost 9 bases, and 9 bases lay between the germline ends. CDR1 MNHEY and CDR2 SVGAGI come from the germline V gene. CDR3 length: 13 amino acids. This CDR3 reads CASSYHRVSPLHF. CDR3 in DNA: TGTGCCAGCAGTTATCACAGGGTTTCACCCCTCCACTTT.

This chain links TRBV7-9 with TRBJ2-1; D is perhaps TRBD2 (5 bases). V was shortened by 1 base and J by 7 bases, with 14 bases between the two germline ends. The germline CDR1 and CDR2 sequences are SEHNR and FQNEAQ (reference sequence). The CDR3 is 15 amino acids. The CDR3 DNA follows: TGTGCCAGCAGCTTAGAATGGCGTAGCGAAAATGAGCAGTTCTTC. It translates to CASSLEWRSENEQFF.

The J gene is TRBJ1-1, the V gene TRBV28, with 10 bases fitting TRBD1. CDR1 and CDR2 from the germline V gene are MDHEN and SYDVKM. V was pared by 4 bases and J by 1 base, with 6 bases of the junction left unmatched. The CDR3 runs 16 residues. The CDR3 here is CASSSAWDRGNTEAFF. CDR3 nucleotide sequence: TGTGCCAGCAGTTCCGCATGGGACAGGGGGAACACTGAAGCTTTCTTT.

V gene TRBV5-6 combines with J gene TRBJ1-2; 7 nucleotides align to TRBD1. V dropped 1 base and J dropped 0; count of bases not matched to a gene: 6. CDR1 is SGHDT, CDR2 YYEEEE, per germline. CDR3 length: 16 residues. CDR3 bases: TGTGCCAGCAGCTTGACAGGGGACCTGCCTAACTATGGCTACACCTTC. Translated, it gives CASSLTGDLPNYGYTF.

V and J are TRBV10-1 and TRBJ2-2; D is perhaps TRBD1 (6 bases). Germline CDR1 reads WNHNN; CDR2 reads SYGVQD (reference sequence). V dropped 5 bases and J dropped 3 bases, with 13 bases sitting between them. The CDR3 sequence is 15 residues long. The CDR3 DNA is TGCGCCAGCAGTTCGGTCAGGGGAGACACCGGGGAGCTGTTTTTT. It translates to CASSSVRGDTGELFF.

The CDR3 loop reads CASSPLAGDYNEQFF. CDR3 bases: TGTGCCAGCAGCCCCTTAGCGGGGGATTACAATGAGCAGTTCTTC. The chain couples TRBV14 to TRBJ2-1, with 9 nucleotides matching TRBD2. The CDR3 runs to 15 residues. V trimming: 4 bases; J trimming: 4 bases; junction bases outside the gene matches: 5. Germline assignment: CDR1 SGHDN and CDR2 FVKESK.

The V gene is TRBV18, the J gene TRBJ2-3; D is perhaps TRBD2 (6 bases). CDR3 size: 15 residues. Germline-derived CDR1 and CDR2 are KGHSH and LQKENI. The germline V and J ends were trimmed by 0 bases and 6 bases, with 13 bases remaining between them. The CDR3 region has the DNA TGTGCCAGCTCACCACCGGGAGGTGGTAGGGATACGCAGTATTTT. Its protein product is CASSPPGGGRDTQYF.

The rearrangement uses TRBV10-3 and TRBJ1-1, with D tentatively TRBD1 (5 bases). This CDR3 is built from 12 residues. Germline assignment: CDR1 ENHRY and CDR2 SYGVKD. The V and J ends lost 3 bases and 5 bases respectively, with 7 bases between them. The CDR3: CAISDKGTEAFF. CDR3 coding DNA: TGTGCCATCAGTGATAAGGGGACTGAAGCTTTCTTT.

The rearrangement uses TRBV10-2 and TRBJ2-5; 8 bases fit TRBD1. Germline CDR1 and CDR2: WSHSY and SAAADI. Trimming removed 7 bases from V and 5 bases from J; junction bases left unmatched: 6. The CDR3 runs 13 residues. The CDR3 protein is CASTWTGWETQYF. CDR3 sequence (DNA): TGCGCCAGCACCTGGACAGGGTGGGAGACCCAGTACTTC.

For the CDR3, the DNA is TGCAGCTGCGTTGGACAGGGGGGCACTGAAGCTTTCTTT. Its protein is CSCVGQGGTEAFF. The genes are TRBV29-1 and TRBJ1-1, with 10 bases matching TRBD1. The junction had 7 bases not matched to a gene; V was cut back by 8 bases and J by 4 bases. CDR3 length equals 13 residues. In germline, CDR1 is SQVTM, CDR2 ANQGSEA.